The rows below give T cell receptor beta chains drawn from one sample of a study of cytomegalovirus exposure and HLA in healthy donors. Using immunoSEQ multiplex PCR, the repertoire was profiled, and TCRdb retains in-frame clones only, with some absent. The sample yields about 200,000 clones, approximately 79% seen once. The specimen was PBMCs. The receptors come from a girl aged 10 to 17 in good health and CMV-seropositive. CDR3s leave out the opening cysteine and the closing phenylalanine or tryptophan. The size entry is marked missing in some rows and otherwise reads once, few, many or a size class.

>TRBJ2-7|TRBV11-2|-
ASNRQGGPYEQY
>TRBJ1-2|TRBV5-4|-
ASSRGQGSGGDGYT
>TRBJ2-1|TRBV15|-
ATSRDRFSGTRRI
>TRBJ2-6|TRBV11-3|-
ASSLGGTGANVLT
>TRBJ1-5|TRBV27|-
ASSTSLEPQH
>TRBJ1-6|TRBV6-4|-
ASSDSPGFNSPLH
>TRBJ1-4|TRBV11-2|-
ASSLGDTEKLF
>TRBJ2-7|TRBV7-2|few
ASSMGTGGGLYEQY
>TRBJ2-7|TRBV25-1|few
ASAQGRTYEQY
>TRBJ1-6|TRBV30|once
AWSATGTGVNSPLH
>TRBJ1-5|TRBV6-5|-
ATRDSDSNQPQH
>TRBJ1-2|TRBV6-6|-
ASEQTYGYT
>TRBJ1-3|TRBV2|few
ASSGSPASGNTIY
>TRBJ2-7|TRBV5-1|once
ASRLAGVSYEQY
>TRBJ1-1|TRBV9|few
ASRSDDYNEAF
>TRBJ1-6|TRBV18|-
ASSRENSPLH
>TRBJ1-2|TRBV7-6|once
ASSLHREDVLGYT
>TRBJ2-7|TRBV13|-
ASSPRTSGAPGTYEQY
>TRBJ2-7|TRBV4-3|-
ASSQDAGRSYEQY
>TRBJ2-5|TRBV18|-
ASSPPGRAQETQY
>TRBJ2-2|TRBV7-8|-
ASSSGGGAGELF
>TRBJ2-7|TRBV30|-
AWSVPRLSYEQY
>TRBJ1-1|TRBV11-3|-
ASSREMTVNTEAF
>TRBJ1-1|TRBV7-2|few
ASSSGHTVNTEAF
>TRBJ1-5|TRBV2|-
ASSRAGTINQPQH
>TRBJ2-6|TRBV30|once
AWSRGSGANVLT
>TRBJ2-7|TRBV7-8|-
ASSLGARDYEQY
>TRBJ2-1|TRBV4-3|-
ASSQPGLAGGTEQF
>TRBJ2-7|TRBV6-6|-
ASSYSGGGVSYEQY